This T cell receptor (beta chain) was obtained from a study of CXCR3-negative and CXCR3-positive naive CD8 T cells. As for the study in general: Summed over all libraries, TRB reads came to around 140 million, with about 1.5 +/- 0.3 million per library.

This CDR3 is 16 amino acids long. Germline assignment: CDR1 LNHDA and CDR2 SQIVND (reference sequence). General study results and limits: Diversity ran similarly high across both naive subsets but far lower in memory CD8+ cells.

Points on this clonotype: Its antigen remains unknown.

CD45RO-CCR7+CD27+CD95- defined naive CD8+ T cells. Libraries of TRB cDNA were made by 5' RACE and carried UMIs. For each CDR3 protein, TCRdb gives one entry from its re-call of the 5' RACE reads, without DNA. The sample includes 70,000 to 95,000 distinct CDR3 sequences. This sequence originates from a human donor in good health. Some clones in this sample may be carry-over from other donors' samples. The rearrangement links TRBV19 to TRBJ2-6; TCRdb indicates TRBD1, and absent DNA this call remains unverified. The source material was naive CXCR3- CD8+ T cells from blood. Subset meaning: CD45RO-CCR7+CD27+CD95- naive CD8+ T cells lacking CXCR3 (TNR3-). The CDR3 protein is CASSPGTSSGANVLTF.